This T cell receptor beta chain originates from a study of beta chain features in type 1 diabetes. Whole-study findings and limits: Across patients, naive, central memory and Treg TCRB repertoires exhibited apparently greater similarity than was observed across healthy donors.

Trimming took 5 bases from V and 7 from J; bases not matched to a gene: 8. The CDR3 runs to 14 residues. From germline, CDR1 is SGHAT and CDR2 FQNNGV. Researchers reported sorting CD4+ naive, central memory, regulatory and stem cell-like memory cells via CD45RO/CCR7/CD25/CD127/CD95/CD27. Each of the sorted populations had a purity greater than 98%. Isolated RNA was reverse transcribed in full, so expressed TCRB transcripts were sequenced. Repertoires were generated with immunoSEQ multiplex PCR, while TCRdb's copy carries only in-frame clones and drops some. The sample carries over 65,000 clones, 30% to 40% recorded once. Comments on this clone: No antigen is known for it.

This chain joins TRBV11-2 and TRBJ2-1; 7 bases map to TRBD2. This TCR was sampled from a woman between 18 and 30 years old in good health. Sequencing input: stem cell memory CD4+ T cells from blood. CDR3 sequence: CASSVGGSSNEQFF. The CDR3 coding sequence is TGTGCCAGCAGCGTGGGCGGGAGTTCTAATGAGCAGTTCTTC.